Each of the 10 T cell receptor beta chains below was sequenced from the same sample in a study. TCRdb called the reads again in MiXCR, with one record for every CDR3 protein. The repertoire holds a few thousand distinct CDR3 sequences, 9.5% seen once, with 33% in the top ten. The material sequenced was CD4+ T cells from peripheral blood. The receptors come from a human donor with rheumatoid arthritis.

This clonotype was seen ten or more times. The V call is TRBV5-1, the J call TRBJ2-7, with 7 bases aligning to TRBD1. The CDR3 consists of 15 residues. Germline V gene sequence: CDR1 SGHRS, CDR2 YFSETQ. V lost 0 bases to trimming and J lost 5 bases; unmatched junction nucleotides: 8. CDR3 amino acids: CASSLARTGRDEQYF. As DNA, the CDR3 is TGCGCCAGCAGCTTGGCCAGGACAGGTCGGGACGAGCAGTACTTC.

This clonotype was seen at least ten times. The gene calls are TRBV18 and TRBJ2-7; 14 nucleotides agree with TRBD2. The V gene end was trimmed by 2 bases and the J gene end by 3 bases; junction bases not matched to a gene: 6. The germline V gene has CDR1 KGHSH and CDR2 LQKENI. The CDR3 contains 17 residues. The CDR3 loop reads CASSPNRTSGRRYEQYF. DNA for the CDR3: TGTGCCAGCTCACCAAACAGGACTAGCGGGAGGCGCTACGAGCAGTACTTC. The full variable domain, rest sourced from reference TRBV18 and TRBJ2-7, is NAGVMQNPRHLVRRRGQEARLRCSPMKGHSHVYWYRQLPEEGLKFMVYLQKENIIDESGMPKERFSAEFPKEGPSILRIQQVVRGDSAAYFCASSPNRTSGRRYEQYFGPGTRLTVT.

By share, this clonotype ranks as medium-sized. CDR3 loop: CASSPTGDEQYF. CDR3 DNA: TGTGCCAGCAGCCCGACTGGAGACGAGCAGTACTTC. The chain is built from TRBV3-1 and TRBJ2-7; D ambiguous. V lost 4 bases and J 5 bases, leaving 9 bases between the germline ends. Germline CDR1 and CDR2: LGHDT and YNNKEL (reference sequence). The CDR3 runs to 12 residues.

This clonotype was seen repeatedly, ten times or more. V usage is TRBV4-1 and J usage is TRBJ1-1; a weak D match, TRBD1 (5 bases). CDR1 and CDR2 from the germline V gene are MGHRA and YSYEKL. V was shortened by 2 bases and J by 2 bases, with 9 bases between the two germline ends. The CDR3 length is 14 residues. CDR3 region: CASSQFQGNTEAFF. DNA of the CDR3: TGCGCCAGCAGCCAATTCCAGGGCAACACTGAAGCTTTCTTT.

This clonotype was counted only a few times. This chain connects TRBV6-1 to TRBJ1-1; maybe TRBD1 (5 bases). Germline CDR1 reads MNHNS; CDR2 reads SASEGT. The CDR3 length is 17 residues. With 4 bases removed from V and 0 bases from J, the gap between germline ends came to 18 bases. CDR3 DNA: TGTGCCAGCAGTGGACTGTTCGGGGGACGGATGAACACTGAAGCTTTCTTT. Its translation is CASSGLFGGRMNTEAFF.

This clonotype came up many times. CDR3 protein: CASSLKGTDTQYF. The CDR3, as DNA: TGTGCCAGCAGCTTGAAGGGCACAGATACGCAGTATTTT. The chain uses TRBV7-3 and TRBJ2-3; D is undetermined. V was shortened by 3 bases and J by 1 base, with 5 bases between the two germline ends. CDR1 is SGHTA, CDR2 FQGTGA, per germline. The CDR3 has 13 amino acids.

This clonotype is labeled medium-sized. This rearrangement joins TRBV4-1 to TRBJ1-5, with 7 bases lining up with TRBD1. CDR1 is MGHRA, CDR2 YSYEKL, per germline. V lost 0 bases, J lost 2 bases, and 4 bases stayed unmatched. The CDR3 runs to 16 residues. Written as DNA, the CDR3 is TGCGCCAGCAGCCAAGAGGGAGGGGGCGGCAATCAGCCCCAGCATTTT. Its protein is CASSQEGGGGNQPQHF.

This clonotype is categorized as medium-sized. The CDR3 bases are TGTGCCAGCAGCTTCGGGGGGGACTATGGCTACACCTTC. Residues: CASSFGGDYGYTF. V is TRBV7-6 and J is TRBJ1-2; possible D gene TRBD1, 5 bases. The CDR3 spans 13 residues. Per germline, CDR1 SGHVS and CDR2 FNYEAQ. The ends were cut back, 3 bases at V and 3 bases at J, with 8 bases in the middle.

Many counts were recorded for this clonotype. This chain's CDR3 is CAISERGSMDTGELFF. CDR3 DNA sequence: TGTGCCATCAGTGAGCGGGGAAGCATGGACACCGGGGAGCTGTTTTTT. The chain links TRBV10-3 to TRBJ2-2; the D gene is possibly TRBD2 (5 bases). This CDR3 has 16 residues. V lost 2 bases to trimming and J lost 3 bases, with 13 bases between them. Per the germline V gene, CDR1 is ENHRY and CDR2 is SYGVKD.

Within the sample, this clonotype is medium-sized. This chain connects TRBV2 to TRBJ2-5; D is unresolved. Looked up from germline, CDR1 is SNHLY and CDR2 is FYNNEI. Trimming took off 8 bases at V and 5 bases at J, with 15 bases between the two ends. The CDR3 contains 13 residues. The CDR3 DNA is TGTGCCAGCGCTAGGGAAGTAGGGGAGACCCAGTACTTC. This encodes CASAREVGETQYF. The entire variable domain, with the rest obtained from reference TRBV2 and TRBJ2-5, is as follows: EPEVTQTPSHQVTQMGQEVILRCVPISNHLYFYWYRQILGQKVEFLVSFYNNEISEKSEIFDDQFSVERPDGSNFTLKIRSTKLEDSAMYFCASAREVGETQYFGPGTRLLVL.